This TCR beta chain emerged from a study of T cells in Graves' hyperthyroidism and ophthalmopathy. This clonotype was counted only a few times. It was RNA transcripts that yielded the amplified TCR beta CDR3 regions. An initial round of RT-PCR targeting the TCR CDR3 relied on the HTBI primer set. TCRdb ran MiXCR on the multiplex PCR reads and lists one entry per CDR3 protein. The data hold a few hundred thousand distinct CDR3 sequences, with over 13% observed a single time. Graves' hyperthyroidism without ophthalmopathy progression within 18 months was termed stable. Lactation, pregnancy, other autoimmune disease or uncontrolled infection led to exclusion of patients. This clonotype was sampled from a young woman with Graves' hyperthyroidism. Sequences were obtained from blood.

CDR3 sequence (DNA): TGTGCCTGGAGGAGCGAGACCCTGTTTTTT. Encoded protein: CAWRSETLFF. The genes are TRBV30 and TRBJ1-4; D is uncertain. CDR3 size: 10 residues. Trimming removed 3 bases at V and 14 bases at J, with 10 bases between. Looked up from germline, CDR1 is GTSNPN and CDR2 is SVGIG (reference sequence).